Listed below are T cell receptor beta chains from one sample, sequenced in a study of blood T cell repertoires in COVID-19. Method: immunoSEQ multiplex PCR; TCRdb's copy keeps in-frame clones and lacks some. The repertoire holds some 30,000 clones, with 89% as singletons. Sequences were obtained from peripheral blood. Every receptor here comes from a human donor in a cohort sampled during active COVID-19. The CDR3 runs from the conserved cysteine through the conserved F or W. A D gene is named only where the DNA matches it firmly. The listing skips clone size in some rows; elsewhere it reads once, few, many or a size class.

TRBJ1-5 | TRBV10-3 | TRBD1 | . | TGTGCCATCAGTGAGGAGACAGGGACTAGCAATCAGCCCCAGCATTTT | CAISEETGTSNQPQHF
TRBJ2-3 | TRBV29-1 | TRBD2 | once | TGCAGCACCCTAGTAGGGACTAGCGTCACAGATACGCAGTATTTT | CSTLVGTSVTDTQYF
TRBJ2-1 | TRBV7-2 | TRBD1 | once | TGTGCCAGCAGCTTAACCGACAGGGGGCGCTACAATGAGCAGTTCTTC | CASSLTDRGRYNEQFF
TRBJ2-7 | TRBV23-1 | . | . | TGCGCCAGCAGTCATGAGGCCGCGACCTACGAGCAGTACTTC | CASSHEAATYEQYF
TRBJ2-3 | TRBV19 | . | . | TGTGCCAGTAGTATCCCGGGGTGGGGAGATACGCAGTATTTT | CASSIPGWGDTQYF
TRBJ1-1 | TRBV4-3 | . | . | TGCGCCAGCAGCCAGATACCAGGAACCACTGAAGCTTTCTTT | CASSQIPGTTEAFF
TRBJ2-1 | TRBV20-1 | TRBD2 | . | TGCAGTGCTAGTGGGGGGGCGGGGGGCTCCTACAATGAGCAGTTCTTC | CSASGGAGGSYNEQFF
TRBJ1-1 | TRBV10-2 | . | few | TGCGCCAGCAGTCCAGTACCGCGGGGCAGGGACACTGAAGCTTTCTTT | CASSPVPRGRDTEAFF
TRBJ1-1 | TRBV5-6 | . | . | TGTGCCAGCAGCTTGGGACAGATGAACACTGAAGCTTTCTTT | CASSLGQMNTEAFF
TRBJ2-1 | TRBV11-1 | TRBD2 | . | TGTGCCAGCAGCGTAACTAGCGGGGGGGCCCTTGAGCAGTTCTTC | CASSVTSGGALEQFF
TRBJ2-4 | TRBV14 | . | once | TGTGCCAGCAGCCAAGATCGTACGAGAAAAAACATTCAGTACTTC | CASSQDRTRKNIQYF
TRBJ2-5 | TRBV7-2 | TRBD1 | . | TGTGCCAGCAGCCCGACAGGGTTCGGAGAGACCCAGTACTTC | CASSPTGFGETQYF
TRBJ1-6 | TRBV4-1 | . | . | TGCGCCAGCAGCCAAGATCTCTCCTATAATTCACCCCTCCACTTT | CASSQDLSYNSPLHF
TRBJ2-5 | TRBV28 | TRBD2 | once | TGTGCCAGCAGTCCCTGGACTAGCGGGGGGACCTCGGAGACCCAGTACTTC | CASSPWTSGGTSETQYF
TRBJ2-7 | TRBV27 | . | medium-sized | TGTGCCAGCAGTTTATGGTCCGGGGTATCTCCGTACTTC | CASSLWSGVSPYF
TRBJ2-3 | TRBV2 | TRBD2 | . | TGTGCCAGCAGCGGTATGGGACTAGCGCACGATACGCAGTATTTT | CASSGMGLAHDTQYF
TRBJ2-3 | TRBV27 | TRBD2 | . | TGTGCCAGCAGTTTTCGGGAGGGAGATACGCAGTATTTT | CASSFREGDTQYF
TRBJ1-5 | TRBV27 | . | once | TGTGCCAGCAGTTCAAATTCAGGGGCAGGGAATCAGCCCCAGCATTTT | CASSSNSGAGNQPQHF
TRBJ2-1 | TRBV28 | . | . | TGTGCCAGCAGTCGGGGGGCGAATGAGCAGTTCTTC | CASSRGANEQFF
TRBJ2-1 | TRBV15 | . | few | TGTGCCACAGGGGAGGTCTCCTACAATGAGCAGTTCTTC | CATGEVSYNEQFF
TRBJ1-2 | TRBV9 | . | . | TGTGCCAGCAGCTCTCATCAGGGAACGGTCTATGGCTACACCTTC | CASSSHQGTVYGYTF
TRBJ1-5 | TRBV19 | . | few | TGTGCCAGTAGCCAATCTGGGGCCCATCAGCCCCAGCATTTT | CASSQSGAHQPQHF
TRBJ2-5 | TRBV3-1/TRBV3-2 | . | . | TGTGCCAGCAGCCCCTCCGGAGAGACCCAGTACTTC | CASSPSGETQYF
TRBJ2-5 | TRBV28 | . | . | TGTGCCAGCAGGCCACAGGGTAGAGAGACCCAGTACTTC | CASRPQGRETQYF
TRBJ2-2 | TRBV20-1 | TRBD2 | . | TGCAGTGCTAGTAGCGGGGGGGTGGCCACCGGGGAGCTGTTTTTT | CSASSGGVATGELFF
TRBJ2-7 | TRBV21-1 | . | once | TGTGCCAGCAGCAAAGGGACTAGCGGGGTACGGATCTACGAGCAGTACTTC | CASSKGTSGVRIYEQYF
TRBJ1-6 | TRBV27 | . | . | TGTGCCAGCAGTTTAACCAGGGACTATAATTCACCCCTCCACTTT | CASSLTRDYNSPLHF
TRBJ1-4 | TRBV28 | TRBD1 | . | TGTGCCAGCAGTACTCCGGGACAGGTTAATGAAAAACTGTTTTTT | CASSTPGQVNEKLFF
TRBJ2-7 | TRBV6-2/TRBV6-3 | . | . | TGTGCCAGCAGTTACTCGAACAGGGTCCACGAGCAGTACTTC | CASSYSNRVHEQYF
TRBJ2-3 | TRBV18 | TRBD2 | . | TGTGCCAGCTCTGCGGGGGGGTCAGATACGCAGTATTTT | CASSAGGSDTQYF
TRBJ2-3 | TRBV11-3 | . | . | TGTGCCAGCAGCCTTTCAGCGGGCACAGATACGCAGTATTTT | CASSLSAGTDTQYF
TRBJ2-7 | TRBV7-6 | . | . | TGTGCCAGCAGCCGAAATGCAAACAGTGGGTTCGACGAGCAGTACTTC | CASSRNANSGFDEQYF
TRBJ2-5 | TRBV7-2 | . | . | TGTGCCAGCAGCTTAGCGCTCCGAGGGGGCCAAGAGACCCAGTACTTC | CASSLALRGGQETQYF
TRBJ2-3 | TRBV21-1 | . | . | TGTGCCAGCAGCAAAGGACAGTCTACGCAGTATTTT | CASSKGQSTQYF
TRBJ1-1 | TRBV3-1/TRBV3-2 | TRBD1 | . | TGTGCCAGCAGCCAGGACAGGGGGCCCACTGAAGCTTTCTTT | CASSQDRGPTEAFF
TRBJ2-1 | TRBV3-1/TRBV3-2 | TRBD1 | . | TGTGCCAGCAGCCTTACTGGGACAGGTTACAATGAGCAGTTCTTC | CASSLTGTGYNEQFF
TRBJ2-7 | TRBV11-3 | TRBD2 | . | TGTGCCAGCAGCCCCGGGACTACCTACGAGCAGTACTTC | CASSPGTTYEQYF
TRBJ1-1 | TRBV2 | . | . | TGTGCCAGCAGCAGGGATTCGGGGGGGAACACTGAAGCTTTCTTT | CASSRDSGGNTEAFF
TRBJ1-2 | TRBV19 | . | once | TGTGCCAGTAGTATAGATCTATTTGGGGTAGCGGTGGCTCGTGATGGCTACACCTTC | CASSIDLFGVAVARDGYTF
TRBJ1-6 | TRBV7-9 | TRBD1 | . | TGTGCCAGCAGCTCGGACAGGGACAATTCACCCCTCCACTTT | CASSSDRDNSPLHF
TRBJ2-2 | TRBV19 | TRBD1 | . | TGTGCCAGTACCCCCCCGACAGGGGGGAATACCGGGGAGCTGTTTTTT | CASTPPTGGNTGELFF
TRBJ2-5 | TRBV5-6 | . | once | TGTGCCAGCAGCTTGGACAGGGCATACCAAGAGACCCAGTACTTC | CASSLDRAYQETQYF